The source of this TCR beta chain is a study of cytomegalovirus exposure and HLA in healthy donors (dated by TCRdb to 2016 to 2017). In terms of the full investigation: An earlier analysis of approximately 640 of the donors reported roughly 300 Gb of sequence data and more than 90 million unique TCR beta sequences from about 200 million T cells. Every repertoire in the discovery cohort had been generated on one and the same sequencing platform. To decide whether each TCR beta V gene segment behaved as functional or pseudogenic, an earlier analysis of nearly 600 of the donors relied on high-throughput TCR beta sequencing. Donor age, sex, ethnicity and CMV serostatus were collected together with the repertoire data. Of the 300 to 450 genotyped donors, approximately 83% fell in the genetic ancestry cluster associated with self-reported Caucasian donors. In the later analysis, no new phenotypic data were used to find candidate immune exposures; instead, reliance was placed on TCR beta sequences and their occurrence across donors. Among over 350 genotyped donors of the cohort, an average of about 240,000 unique TCR beta nucleotide sequences were sequenced per donor, roughly 20% of them non-productive. Four or five DR-DQ haplotypes were handled as single units for association and clustering, since linkage in the cohort was strong. The number of donors typed differed by locus, with roughly 629-640 for A, B, C, DRB1 and DQB1, roughly 550 for DQA1, some 570 for DPA1, and over 400 for DPB1. The study profiled the T cell repertoires of around 700 subjects by immunosequencing and related them to cytomegalovirus serostatus. The aim of the study was to test whether cataloging public T cell receptors could identify signatures of past pathogen exposure. To study patterns of TCR occurrence, a later analysis re-analyzed previously published TCR beta repertoires from 700 or so donors and added high-resolution HLA genotyping. A later genetic analysis took genome-wide SNP genotypes for about 55% of the roughly 670 donors and used that subset as a discovery cohort. An early release covering about 600 HLA-typed donors comprised about 300 gigabases of sequencing data and tens of millions of unique TCR sequences. To predict cytomegalovirus infection status, the study combined high-throughput TCR immunosequencing, statistical association of individual TCRs with disease status, and machine learning. A separate validation cohort of 90 to 150 different subjects was used in addition to the 666-subject first cohort. Class I and class II HLA loci were covered by the typing at four-digit resolution. Broader findings and caveats from the paper: A further reported finding was that TCR beta sequences accurately predicted the HLA-A and HLA-B alleles for most subjects in the first cohort. At a false discovery rate of 0.05, a later analysis linked 15,000 to 20,000 TCR beta sequences to specific HLA alleles. According to a later genetic analysis, donors in an Asian-associated ancestry cluster had fewer N-insertions in productive TCRs than the roughly 700-donor mean. When HLA alleles, especially DR and DQ, strongly co-occurred, TCR associations were difficult to assign to individual alleles. Compared with equally common non-associated chains, HLA-associated TCR beta chains in a later analysis were more clonally expanded and had lower generation probabilities. Over 15 rarely observed V segments, including chromosome 9 orphons, were excluded from the earlier analysis of several hundred of the donors because counts were too low. The study listed 150 to 200 TCR beta chains as associated with cytomegalovirus. According to a later analysis, parvovirus B19, influenza, CMV and Epstein-Barr virus appeared linked to several top co-occurrence clusters. Broadly in line with IMGT annotations, most TCR beta V segments showed up in productive rearrangements about 87% or about 30% of the time in an earlier analysis of approximately 640 of the donors. Correlated functional status among segregating V segments might be attributable to linkage disequilibrium, but an unknown experimental factor could not be ruled out. CMV serostatus was the only immune exposure information available for the cohort. Most TCR sequences were observed very rarely across donors, whereas some public TCRs were present in many individuals. The classifier was reported to diagnose cytomegalovirus status with high specificity and sensitivity in both the original cohort and the validation cohort. Some IMGT-functional V segments, including TRBV6-2 and TRBV6-3, could not be told apart with the 87-base-pair reads, so those segments were excluded. Because some donors lacked HLA typing at each locus, the association tests relied only on the typed subset. In vitro tests confirmed that a few of the cytomegalovirus-associated TCR beta chains recognize cytomegalovirus antigens. In a later genetic analysis, a missense DCLRE1C variant was associated with V-gene and J-gene trimming of TCR beta chains, and the association was replicated in an independent cohort. Only TCR beta chains were sequenced in this cohort, and the absence of alpha or paired-chain data limited detectable features. In a later analysis, TCR association rates were found to vary across HLA loci, with the most associated TCRs seen for DRB1 alleles and the fewest for HLA-C alleles. The authors suggested that the approach could potentially be generalized to other disease states and immunological phenotypes. According to a later analysis, most CMV-associated TCR beta chains appeared to be HLA-restricted, and the HLA associations seemed to be driven largely by CMV exposure. Sequencing depth was assumed to be roughly uniform across donors in the presence/absence analyses, though that assumption may not hold. The sequencing pipeline was judged likely to have produced a cluster of highly shared sequence variants as a technical artifact.

Preparation of the library involved the immunoSEQ multiplex PCR assay. For the multiplex PCR, a mixture combining 60 forward primers for TCR Vbeta segments and 13 reverse primers for TCR Jbeta segments was used. The CDR3 region of rearranged TCR beta genes was amplified from genomic DNA with a multiplex PCR assay. The amplified TCR beta libraries were sequenced on the Illumina HiSeq System as 87-base-pair reads. Per the source publication's procedure: A later analysis tallied some 79 million unique TCR beta chains across the 666 repertoires, and roughly 11 million of those chains were shared by two or more donors. A nearest-neighbor algorithm error-corrected the raw reads and collapsed the reads into unique sequences, merging closely related sequences to remove PCR and sequencing errors. To assign V, D and J gene segments, CDR3 sequences were aligned to IMGT reference sequences. Each retained sequence needed at least a six-nucleotide match to both a V gene segment and a J gene segment. A rearrangement counted as productive if the CDR3 had no stop codons and remained in frame with V and J, and every other rearrangement counted as non-productive. Following IMGT convention, CDR3 was defined as the stretch from the second conserved V-encoded cysteine up to the conserved J-encoded phenylalanine. The earlier analysis of some 540 of the donors excluded any sequence lacking an unambiguous match to a single V gene segment. An earlier analysis of over 450 of the donors classified V segments as functional when productive rearrangements were above 56.7% and as segregating when the standard deviation between donors was above 5%. A statistical classification framework was built to diagnose cytomegalovirus status from the catalog of TCR beta chain sequences. In a later analysis, TCR nucleotide sequences were compared against IMGT/GENE-DB human TR gene sequences so that V and J genes could be assigned. In a later analysis, CDR3 sequences and most-parsimonious VDJ recombination scenarios were assigned using the TCRdist pipeline. In a later analysis, each TCR beta chain was defined by its CDR3 amino acid sequence together with its V-gene family, and reads without a unique V-gene family were excluded. As a way to deal with suspected cross-contamination and a sequencing artifact, a later analysis dropped 450 to 600 nucleotide sequences that were highly shared and had low generation probability. For each public chain, a later analysis derived a clonal expansion index from normalized ranks of inferred template counts within each repertoire. A later analysis computed generation probabilities with a VDJ recombination model fitted to out-of-frame rearrangements, and checked the results against IGoR. In a later analysis, hypergeometric tests were used to score TCR-TCR, TCR-HLA and TCR-CMV co-occurrence, with a repertoire-size bias correction applied to TCR pairs. False discovery rates were estimated in a later analysis by permuting HLA or CMV assignments 20 times. In a later analysis, co-occurring TCRs were grouped using DBSCAN, with TCRdist sequence similarity added in when clustering inside HLA-allele-positive subsets. Repertoires with fewer than 30,000 or more than 120,000 public chains, plus five repertoires with anomalous nucleotide sharing, were excluded from co-occurrence clustering. In TCRdb, the immuneACCESS table is reduced to in-frame sequences with V and J assigned. These tables do not hold every clone; where another copy was compared, an unresolved V gene accounts for under half, and the others remain unexplained. V and J calls plus clone size are reproduced from that table; the DNA served to infer D and trimming. The sample includes 90,000 or so clones, with 82% observed a single time. The ten biggest clones cover 3.4% of the sample.

The cohort comprised some 680 healthy bone marrow donors. All cohort members were sampled while nominally healthy, although unrecorded immune exposures were likely present. The donor tested CMV seropositive, placing the donor among the roughly 300 seropositive members of the cohort. Every donor gave a peripheral blood sample, and the peripheral blood mononuclear cells from that sample were used for TCR beta sequencing. Genomic DNA was extracted from the blood cell samples with the Qiagen DNeasy Blood Extraction Kit. There are 14 amino acids in the CDR3, from cysteine to phenylalanine inclusive. The read is trimmed to its CDR3 DNA, 42 bases read in frame from base 1. CDR1 and CDR2 are read off the germline V gene as SGHAT and FQNNGV. V is pared back by 3 bases and J by 0 bases, with 8 bases lying between the germline termini. A word on this clone: The antigen it recognizes is unknown. No base quality values were provided; no much bigger clone lies one nucleotide off. Other DNA sequences of this sample code for an identical CDR3.

Input material: PBMCs. This chain joins TRBV11-2 to TRBJ1-1, with TRBD1 perhaps the D gene, on 6 matching bases. The sequence came from a man aged 25 to 45 in good health and CMV-seropositive. The bases read TGTGCCAGCAGCTTGACAGGCATGAACACTGAAGCTTTCTTT. Translation gives CASSLTGMNTEAFF.